Listed below are T cell receptor beta chains from one sample, sequenced in a study of T cells in Graves' hyperthyroidism and ophthalmopathy. One entry per CDR3 protein results from TCRdb running MiXCR on the multiplex PCR reads. Of over 400,000 distinct CDR3 sequences in the sample, around 15% were seen once. Input material: blood. All receptors come from a man aged 18-30 years with Graves' ophthalmopathy. CDR3s include the opening cysteine and the closing phenylalanine or tryptophan. The D gene is left open where the match is weak. Clone size, where shown, is once, few, many, or a class for clones that have expanded.

CDR3aa	CDR3nt	len	abundance	v_gene	j_gene	d_gene
CASSQGTGPYEQYF	TGTGCCAGCAGCCAAGGGACTGGCCCCTACGAGCAGTACTTC	14	many	TRBV14	TRBJ2-7	.
CSARPGGYTEAFF	TGCAGTGCTAGGCCTGGGGGTTACACTGAAGCTTTCTTT	13	many	TRBV20-1	TRBJ1-1	.
CASSDPRDSPWQLFF	TGTGCCAGCAGTGACCCCCGGGACAGCCCTTGGCAACTGTTTTTT	15	many	TRBV2	TRBJ1-4	TRBD1
CAWSVRGGDEQFF	TGTGCCTGGAGTGTCCGGGGGGGTGATGAGCAGTTCTTC	13	many	TRBV30	TRBJ2-1	TRBD2
CASSPDRGLDGYTF	TGTGCCAGCAGTCCGGACAGGGGGTTGGACGGCTACACCTTC	14	many	TRBV27	TRBJ1-2	TRBD1
CASSSGLAVTYEQYF	TGTGCCAGCAGCTCCGGACTAGCGGTGACCTACGAGCAGTACTTC	15	many	TRBV7-8	TRBJ2-7	TRBD2
CASSWDRELTEAFF	TGTGCCAGCAGTTGGGACAGGGAGCTCACTGAAGCTTTCTTT	14	few	TRBV27	TRBJ1-1	TRBD1
CASRAEEGRVKTQYF	TGTGCCAGCAGAGCCGAGGAGGGGCGCGTAAAGACCCAGTACTTC	15	many	TRBV6-2/TRBV6-3	TRBJ2-5	.
CASSLEKVQGPNQPQHF	TGCGCCAGCAGCCTAGAGAAGGTACAGGGACCTAATCAGCCCCAGCATTTT	17	few	TRBV4-1	TRBJ1-5	.
CASSLSASGDSTDTQYF	TGTGCCAGCAGTTTATCGGCCAGCGGGGATAGCACAGATACGCAGTATTTT	17	many	TRBV28	TRBJ2-3	TRBD2
CASSLGIAKNIQYF	TGCGCCAGCAGCTTGGGTATAGCCAAAAACATTCAGTACTTC	14	.	TRBV5-1	TRBJ2-4	.
CASSPHLTTYEQYF	TGTGCCAGCAGCCCGCATCTCACTACCTACGAGCAGTACTTC	14	many	TRBV11-2	TRBJ2-7	.
CASSQYLSAGELFF	TGTGCCAGCAGCCAATACCTCAGTGCCGGGGAGCTGTTTTTT	14	many	TRBV3-1	TRBJ2-2	.
CASSLGGGRDTQYF	TGTGCCAGCAGCTTGGGGGGGGGCCGTGATACGCAGTATTTT	14	many	TRBV7-2	TRBJ2-3	.
CSARYLGANVLTF	TGCAGTGCTAGGTACCTCGGGGCCAACGTCCTGACTTTC	13	many	TRBV20-1	TRBJ2-6	.
CASSSGTGGLAGADTQYF	TGCGCCAGCAGCTCCGGGACAGGGGGGCTAGCGGGGGCGGATACGCAGTATTTT	18	.	TRBV5-1	TRBJ2-3	.
CASNPRGGTEAFF	TGTGCCAGCAACCCCCGGGGGGGCACTGAAGCTTTCTTT	13	.	TRBV7-9	TRBJ1-1	.
CAWQQSGSLYNEQFF	TGTGCCTGGCAGCAGAGCGGGAGTCTCTACAATGAGCAGTTCTTC	15	many	TRBV30	TRBJ2-1	TRBD2
CASRLQGNEQYF	TGTGCCAGCAGACTACAGGGTAACGAGCAGTACTTC	12	.	TRBV6-1	TRBJ2-7	.
CATSRRGNQPQHF	TGTGCCACCAGTCGTAGGGGGAATCAGCCCCAGCATTTT	13	many	TRBV24-1	TRBJ1-5	.
CASSDGGVGTEAFF	TGTGCCAGCAGTGACGGAGGGGTGGGCACTGAAGCTTTCTTT	14	many	TRBV2	TRBJ1-1	.
CASSYLGRGNEQFF	TGTGCCAGCAGTTACCTCGGGAGGGGCAATGAGCAGTTCTTC	14	many	TRBV6-5	TRBJ2-1	TRBD2
CASTGPGITEAFF	TGTGCCAGTACGGGACCAGGGATCACTGAAGCTTTCTTT	13	.	TRBV19	TRBJ1-1	.
CASSQSTGANVLTF	TGTGCCAGCAGCCAATCCACTGGGGCCAACGTCCTGACTTTC	14	.	TRBV3-1	TRBJ2-6	.
CASSSRAGYGYTF	TGTGCCAGCAGTTCGCGGGCTGGGTATGGCTACACCTTC	13	many	TRBV7-9	TRBJ1-2	.
CASSQTGTSGTYEQYF	TGTGCCAGCAGCCAAACCGGGACTAGCGGAACCTACGAGCAGTACTTC	16	.	TRBV3-1	TRBJ2-7	TRBD2
CASSLTLAGGPEQYF	TGCGCCAGCAGCCTGACTCTAGCGGGAGGGCCCGAGCAGTACTTC	15	many	TRBV5-1	TRBJ2-7	TRBD2
CASSVSLSGEEFEALEKLFF	TGTGCCAGCAGCGTCTCCTTATCAGGGGAAGAATTCGAGGCCCTGGAAAAACTGTTTTTT	20	many	TRBV2	TRBJ1-4	.
CSAQTSGNSYEQYF	TGCAGTGCGCAGACTAGCGGCAATTCCTACGAGCAGTACTTC	14	.	TRBV20-1	TRBJ2-7	TRBD2
CSVEGLTVYNEQFF	TGCAGCGTTGAGGGGTTGACAGTCTACAATGAGCAGTTCTTC	14	many	TRBV29-1	TRBJ2-1	.
CASSLLGQGLHYGYTF	TGTGCCAGCAGCTTGTTGGGACAGGGGTTGCACTATGGCTACACCTTC	16	many	TRBV5-6	TRBJ1-2	TRBD1
CASSPSGGSEQYF	TGTGCCAGCTCACCTTCTGGAGGGAGCGAGCAGTACTTC	13	few	TRBV18	TRBJ2-7	.
CASKGQTDTQYF	TGTGCCAGCAAAGGTCAGACAGATACGCAGTATTTT	12	.	TRBV4-2	TRBJ2-3	.
CASSLELIGIYEQYF	TGTGCCAGCAGCTTGGAGCTGATCGGTATCTACGAGCAGTACTTC	15	many	TRBV5-5	TRBJ2-7	.
CAWSQGTNTEAFF	TGTGCCTGGTCCCAGGGGACGAACACTGAAGCTTTCTTT	13	many	TRBV30	TRBJ1-1	.
CAWSAGTGGTEAFF	TGTGCCTGGAGTGCTGGGACAGGGGGCACTGAAGCTTTCTTT	14	many	TRBV30	TRBJ1-1	TRBD1
CSANLNSQNTEAFF	TGCAGTGCTAATTTGAACAGCCAGAACACTGAAGCTTTCTTT	14	.	TRBV20-1	TRBJ1-1	.
CASSPRGSGVLAKNIQYF	TGTGCCAGCAGCCCTCGAGGTAGCGGGGTGCTAGCCAAAAACATTCAGTACTTC	18	.	TRBV3-1	TRBJ2-4	TRBD2
CASSYGGGRDEQFF	TGTGCCAGCAGTTACGGGGGGGGGCGCGATGAGCAGTTCTTC	14	.	TRBV6-5	TRBJ2-1	.
CASSRGQLYGYTF	TGTGCCAGCAGCCGGGGACAGCTCTATGGCTACACCTTC	13	many	TRBV3-1	TRBJ1-2	TRBD1
CASRKHRDLGSPLHF	TGTGCCAGCAGGAAGCACAGGGACCTTGGTTCACCCCTCCACTTT	15	.	TRBV27	TRBJ1-6	.
CASTPGRANSPLHF	TGTGCCAGCACCCCGGGACGAGCAAATTCACCCCTCCACTTT	14	.	TRBV12-3/TRBV12-4	TRBJ1-6	.
CAIKRNTEAFF	TGTGCCATCAAGAGGAACACTGAAGCTTTCTTT	11	many	TRBV10-3	TRBJ1-1	.
CASSFRQGEGTEAFF	TGTGCCAGCAGCTTCCGGCAGGGGGAAGGAACTGAAGCTTTCTTT	15	once	TRBV5-5	TRBJ1-1	TRBD1
CAISVSGNRGTSTDTQYF	TGTGCCATCAGTGTTAGCGGGAATCGAGGGACTAGCACAGATACGCAGTATTTT	18	many	TRBV10-3	TRBJ2-3	TRBD2
CASSDGARGNTIYF	TGTGCCAGCAGTGATGGGGCCCGTGGAAACACCATATATTTT	14	many	TRBV6-1	TRBJ1-3	.